One and the same sample provided the 7 T cell receptor beta chains below, sequenced in a study of T cells after yellow fever vaccination (dated by TCRdb to the late 2010s). Library method: 5' RACE. Sequencing took place on an Illumina NovaSeq 6000. The public reads were reanalyzed by TCRdb: fastp trimming at Q25, MiXCR alignment, in-frame beta chains only. Every CDR3 protein is listed once, alongside the most common genes and DNA of its rows. The sample table records some 220,000 distinct CDR3 sequences; approximately 3% of these occur just once. The ten largest clones represent around 3% of the sample. The sample's treatment or condition label, in plain terms: live attenuated yellow fever vaccine strain. The starting material was CD4+ T cells sorted from PBMCs, obtained 10 days after the yellow fever booster vaccination. Source of these receptors: a man between 18 and 35 years old who received the YFV17D yellow fever vaccine.

This clonotype was seen many times. The J gene is TRBJ2-5, the V gene TRBV7-2; no clear D gene. V was shortened by 4 bases and J by 1 base, with 7 bases between the two germline ends. Germline CDR1 SGHTA, CDR2 FQGNSA. The CDR3 is 13 residues long. This CDR3 is CASSYQPQETQYF. The DNA for the CDR3 is TGTGCCAGCAGCTACCAACCCCAAGAGACCCAGTACTTC.

This clonotype was counted many times. V is TRBV7-3 and J is TRBJ2-5, with D possibly matching TRBD2 (6 bases). Per germline, CDR1 SGHTA and CDR2 FQGTGA. V lost 3 bases to trimming and J lost 5 bases, with 10 bases between them. This CDR3 contains 13 residues. Here the CDR3 reads CASSFGGGETQYF. CDR3 nucleotides: TGTGCCAGCAGCTTCGGGGGTGGGGAGACCCAGTACTTC.

This clonotype was picked up a small number of times. This chain connects TRBV6-5 to TRBJ1-4; D not resolved. Between the trimmed V and J ends, which lost 4 bases and 3 bases, there was a span of 15 bases. The germline V gene encodes CDR1 MNHEY and CDR2 SVGAGI. The CDR3 runs 16 residues. In nucleotides, the CDR3 is TGTGCCAGCAGTTCCACGGAGGCGGCTCCTAATGAAAAACTGTTTTTT. This codes for CASSSTEAAPNEKLFF.

The chain uses TRBV27 and TRBJ1-2, with D possibly matching TRBD1 (5 bases). CDR3 length: 15 residues. V was cut by 2 bases and J by 1 base, with 11 bases left in between. Germline V gene sequence: CDR1 MNHEY, CDR2 SMNVEV (reference sequence). Here the CDR3 DNA reads TGTGCCAGCAGTTTACTAGGGACTGTTAACTATGGCTACACCTTC. Amino acid sequence: CASSLLGTVNYGYTF.

The rearrangement joins TRBV15 to TRBJ1-2; D is possibly TRBD1 (6 bases). The CDR3 is made up of 13 amino acids. Germline assignment: CDR1 LNHNV and CDR2 YYDKDF (reference sequence). With 5 bases removed from V and 8 bases from J, the gap between germline ends came to 15 bases. CDR3 protein: CATSQGHPGGYTF. CDR3 in DNA: TGTGCCACCAGCCAGGGGCACCCCGGGGGCTACACCTTC. The whole variable domain, remainder taken from reference TRBV15 and TRBJ1-2, is DAMVIQNPRYQVTQFGKPVTLSCSQTLNHNVMYWYQQKSSQAPKLLFHYYDKDFNNEADTPDNFQSRRPNTSFCFLDIRSPGLGDTAMYLCATSQGHPGGYTFGSGTRLTVV.

This clonotype was seen only a few times. The rearrangement uses TRBV12-3 or TRBV12-4 and TRBJ2-6; no firm D call. With 6 bases removed from V and 8 bases from J, the gap between germline ends came to 14 bases. This CDR3 spans 14 amino acids. CDR3 region: CASRPGGTPNVLTF. In DNA, the CDR3 is TGTGCCAGCAGGCCAGGCGGTACGCCCAACGTCCTGACTTTC.

In this sample, this clonotype turned up a few times. This chain links TRBV9 with TRBJ2-3, with D possibly TRBD1 on 5 matching bases. The ends were cut back, 3 bases at V and 2 bases at J, with 10 bases in the middle. This CDR3 comprises 14 residues. Germline V gene lookup returns CDR1 SGDLS and CDR2 YYNGEE. This CDR3 is CASSARQFTDTQYF. CDR3 DNA: TGTGCCAGCAGCGCCCGACAGTTCACAGATACGCAGTATTTT.